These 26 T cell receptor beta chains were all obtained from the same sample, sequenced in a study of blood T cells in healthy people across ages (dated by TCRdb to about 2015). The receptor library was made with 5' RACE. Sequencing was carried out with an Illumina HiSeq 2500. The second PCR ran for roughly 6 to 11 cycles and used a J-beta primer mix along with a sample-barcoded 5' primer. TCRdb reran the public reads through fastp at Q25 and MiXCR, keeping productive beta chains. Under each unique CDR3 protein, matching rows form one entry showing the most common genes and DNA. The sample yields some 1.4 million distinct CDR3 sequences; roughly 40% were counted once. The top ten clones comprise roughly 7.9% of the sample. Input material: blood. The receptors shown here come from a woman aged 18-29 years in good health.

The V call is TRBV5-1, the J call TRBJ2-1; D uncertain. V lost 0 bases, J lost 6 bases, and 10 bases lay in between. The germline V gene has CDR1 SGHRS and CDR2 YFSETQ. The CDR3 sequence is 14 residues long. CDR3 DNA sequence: TGCGCCAGCAGCTTGGCTGTCTTCGGCAATGAGCAGTTCTTC. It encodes CASSLAVFGNEQFF.

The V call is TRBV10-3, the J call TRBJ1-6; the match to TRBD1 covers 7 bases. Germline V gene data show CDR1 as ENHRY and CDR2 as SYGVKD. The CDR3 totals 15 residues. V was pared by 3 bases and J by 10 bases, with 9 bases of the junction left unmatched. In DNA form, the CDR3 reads TGTGCCATCAGTGACAAGGGACAGCCGCCCTCACCCCTCCACTTT. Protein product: CAISDKGQPPSPLHF.

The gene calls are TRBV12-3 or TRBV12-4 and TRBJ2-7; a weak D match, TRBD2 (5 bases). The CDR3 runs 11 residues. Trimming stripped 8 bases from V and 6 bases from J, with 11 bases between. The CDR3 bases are TGTGCCAGCGGATTAGGGAGCGAGCAGTACTTC. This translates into CASGLGSEQYF.

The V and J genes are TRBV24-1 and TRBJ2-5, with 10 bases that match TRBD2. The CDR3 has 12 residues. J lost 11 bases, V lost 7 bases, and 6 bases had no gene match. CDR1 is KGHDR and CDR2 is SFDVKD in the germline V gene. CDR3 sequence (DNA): TGTGCCACCAGGGGGCCAGCGGGAGGGCAGTACTTC. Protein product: CATRGPAGGQYF.

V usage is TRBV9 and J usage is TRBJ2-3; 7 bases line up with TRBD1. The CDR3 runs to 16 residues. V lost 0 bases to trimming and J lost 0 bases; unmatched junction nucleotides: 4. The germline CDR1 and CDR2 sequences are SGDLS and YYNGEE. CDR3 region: CASSVETGASTDTQYF. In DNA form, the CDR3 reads TGTGCCAGCAGCGTAGAAACAGGGGCTAGCACAGATACGCAGTATTTT. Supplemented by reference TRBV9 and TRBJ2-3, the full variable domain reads DSGVTQTPKHLITATGQRVTLRCSPRSGDLSVYWYQQSLDQGLQFLIQYYNGEERAKGNILERFSAQQFPDLHSELNLSSLELGDSALYFCASSVETGASTDTQYFGPGTRLTVL.

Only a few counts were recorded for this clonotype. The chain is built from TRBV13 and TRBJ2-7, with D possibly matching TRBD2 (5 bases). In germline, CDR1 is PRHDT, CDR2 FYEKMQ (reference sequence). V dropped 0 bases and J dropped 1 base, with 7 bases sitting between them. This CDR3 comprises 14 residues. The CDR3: CASSLGLVSYEQYF. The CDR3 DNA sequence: TGTGCCAGCAGCTTAGGACTAGTATCCTACGAGCAGTACTTC.

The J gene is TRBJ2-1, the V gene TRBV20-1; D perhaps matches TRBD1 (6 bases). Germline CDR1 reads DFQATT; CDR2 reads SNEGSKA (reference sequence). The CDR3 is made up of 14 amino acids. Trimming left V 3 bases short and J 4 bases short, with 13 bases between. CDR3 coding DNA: TGCAGTGCTAGTGATCCGACAGGTTACAATGAGCAGTTCTTC. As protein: CSASDPTGYNEQFF.

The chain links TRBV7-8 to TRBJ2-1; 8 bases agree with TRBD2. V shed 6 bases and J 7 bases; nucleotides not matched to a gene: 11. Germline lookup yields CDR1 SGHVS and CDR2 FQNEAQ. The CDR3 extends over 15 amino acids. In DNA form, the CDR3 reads TGTGCCAGCAGTCTTGACGGGGGGGCTGGGAATGAGCAGTTCTTC. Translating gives CASSLDGGAGNEQFF.

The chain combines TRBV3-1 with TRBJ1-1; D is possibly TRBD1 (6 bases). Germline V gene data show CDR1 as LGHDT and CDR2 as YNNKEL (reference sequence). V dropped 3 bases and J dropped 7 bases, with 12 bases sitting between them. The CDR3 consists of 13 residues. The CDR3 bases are TGTGCCAGCAGCCAGGGGGGCAGAGGTGAAGCTTTCTTT. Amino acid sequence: CASSQGGRGEAFF.

The CDR3 here is CACSPSPRDRGCLPYGYTF. CDR3 bases: TGTGCCTGCAGCCCCTCCCCCCGGGACCGCGGCTGCCTTCCCTATGGCTACACCTTC. This sequence joins TRBV21-1 and TRBJ1-2; the table calls TRBD1, which could not be checked here. TRBV21-1 has pseudogene status. CDR3 length: 19 amino acids.

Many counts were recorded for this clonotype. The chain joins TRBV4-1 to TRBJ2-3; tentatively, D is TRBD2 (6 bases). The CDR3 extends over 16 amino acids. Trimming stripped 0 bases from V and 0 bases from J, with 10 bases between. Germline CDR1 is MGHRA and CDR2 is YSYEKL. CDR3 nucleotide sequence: TGCGCCAGCAGCCAAGACGCCGGGAGTAGCACAGATACGCAGTATTTT. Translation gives CASSQDAGSSTDTQYF.

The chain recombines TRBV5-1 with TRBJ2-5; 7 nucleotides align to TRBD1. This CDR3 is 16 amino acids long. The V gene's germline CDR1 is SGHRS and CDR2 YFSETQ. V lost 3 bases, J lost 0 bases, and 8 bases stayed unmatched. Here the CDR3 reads CASSSQDRRYQETQYF. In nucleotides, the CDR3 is TGCGCCAGCAGCTCTCAGGACAGGAGGTACCAAGAGACCCAGTACTTC. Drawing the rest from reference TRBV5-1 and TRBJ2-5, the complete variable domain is KAGVTQTPRYLIKTRGQQVTLSCSPISGHRSVSWYQQTPGQGLQFLFEYFSETQRNKGNFPGRFSGRQFSNSRSEMNVSTLELGDSALYLCASSSQDRRYQETQYFGPGTRLLVL.

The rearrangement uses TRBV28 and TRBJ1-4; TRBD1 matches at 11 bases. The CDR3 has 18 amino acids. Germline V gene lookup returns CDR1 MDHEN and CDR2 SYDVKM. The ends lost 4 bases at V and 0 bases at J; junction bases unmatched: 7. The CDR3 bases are TGTGCCAGCAGTTACGTCCCGGGACAGGGGGCAACTAATGAAAAACTGTTTTTT. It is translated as CASSYVPGQGATNEKLFF.

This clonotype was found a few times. The CDR3 DNA reads as TGTGCCAGCAGTTACGCCACAGGGGATGAGCAGTTCTTC. Translation: CASSYATGDEQFF. V gene TRBV12-3 or TRBV12-4 combines with J gene TRBJ2-1; 7 bases map to TRBD1. The CDR3 covers 13 residues. V lost 4 bases to trimming and J lost 8 bases; unmatched junction nucleotides: 5.

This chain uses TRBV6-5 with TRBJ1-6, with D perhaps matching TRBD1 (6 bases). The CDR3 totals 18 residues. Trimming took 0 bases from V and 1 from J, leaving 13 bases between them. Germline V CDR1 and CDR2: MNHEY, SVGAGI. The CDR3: CASSYSSPGASYNSPLHF. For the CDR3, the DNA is TGTGCCAGCAGTTACTCGAGCCCAGGGGCTTCCTATAATTCACCCCTCCACTTT.

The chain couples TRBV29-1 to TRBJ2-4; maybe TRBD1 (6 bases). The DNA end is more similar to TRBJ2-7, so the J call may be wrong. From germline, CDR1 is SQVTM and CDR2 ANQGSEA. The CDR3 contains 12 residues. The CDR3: CSVQVSGAEQYF. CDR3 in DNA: TGCAGCGTTCAAGTATCAGGGGCCGAGCAGTACTTC.

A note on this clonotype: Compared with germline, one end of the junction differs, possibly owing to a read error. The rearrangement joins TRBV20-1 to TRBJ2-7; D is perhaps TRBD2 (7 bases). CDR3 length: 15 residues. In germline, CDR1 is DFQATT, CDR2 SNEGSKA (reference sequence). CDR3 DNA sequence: TGCAGTGTTAGAGGGGGAAAGCGGGGAGCCTACGAGCAGTACTTC. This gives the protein CSVRGGKRGAYEQYF.

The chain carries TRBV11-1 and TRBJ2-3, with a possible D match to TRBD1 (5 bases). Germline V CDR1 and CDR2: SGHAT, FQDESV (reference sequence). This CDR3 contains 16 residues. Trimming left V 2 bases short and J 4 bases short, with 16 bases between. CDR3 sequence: CASSLRGTGVADTQYF. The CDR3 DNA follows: TGTGCCAGCAGCTTAAGGGGCACCGGCGTCGCAGATACGCAGTATTTT. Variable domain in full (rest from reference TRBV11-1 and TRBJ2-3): EAEVAQSPRYKITEKSQAVAFWCDPISGHATLYWYRQILGQGPELLVQFQDESVVDDSQLPKDRFSAERLKGVDSTLKIQPAELGDSAMYLCASSLRGTGVADTQYFGPGTRLTVL.

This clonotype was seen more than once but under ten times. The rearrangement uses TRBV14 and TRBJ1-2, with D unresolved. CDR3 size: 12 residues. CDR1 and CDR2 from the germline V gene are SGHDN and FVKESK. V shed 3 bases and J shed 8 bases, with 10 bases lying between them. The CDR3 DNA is TGTGCCAGCAGCCATGGGGTTCACGGCTACACCTTC. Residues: CASSHGVHGYTF.

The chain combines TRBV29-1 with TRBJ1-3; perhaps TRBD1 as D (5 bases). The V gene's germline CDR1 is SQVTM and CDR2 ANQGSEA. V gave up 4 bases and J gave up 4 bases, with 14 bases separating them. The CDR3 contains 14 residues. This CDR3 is CSVGPIAGGNTIYF. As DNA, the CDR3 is TGCAGCGTTGGCCCCATCGCAGGGGGAAACACCATATATTTT.

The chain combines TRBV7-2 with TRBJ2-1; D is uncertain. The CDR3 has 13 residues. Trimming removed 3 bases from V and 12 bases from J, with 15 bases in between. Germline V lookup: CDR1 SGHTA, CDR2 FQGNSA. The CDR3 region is CASSLGSDGGQFF. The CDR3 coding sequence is TGTGCCAGCAGCTTGGGTTCGGACGGCGGGCAGTTCTTC. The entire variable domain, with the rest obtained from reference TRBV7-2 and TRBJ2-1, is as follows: GAGVSQSPSNKVTEKGKDVELRCDPISGHTALYWYRQSLGQGLEFLIYFQGNSAPDKSGLPSDRFSAERTGGSVSTLTIQRTQQEDSAVYLCASSLGSDGGQFFGPGTRLTVL.

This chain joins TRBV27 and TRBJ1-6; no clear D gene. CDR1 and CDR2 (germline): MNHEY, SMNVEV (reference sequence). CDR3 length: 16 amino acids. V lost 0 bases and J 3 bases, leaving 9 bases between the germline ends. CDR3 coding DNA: TGTGCCAGCAGTTTATCAGGAGGGAACTATAATTCACCCCTCCACTTT. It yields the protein CASSLSGGNYNSPLHF.

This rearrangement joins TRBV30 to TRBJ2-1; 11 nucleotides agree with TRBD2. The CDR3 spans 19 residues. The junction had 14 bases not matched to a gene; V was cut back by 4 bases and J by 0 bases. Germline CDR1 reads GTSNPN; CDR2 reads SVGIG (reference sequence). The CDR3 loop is CAWNSGYSGGAASYNEQFF. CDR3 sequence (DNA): TGTGCCTGGAATTCCGGGTATAGCGGGGGGGCCGCCTCCTACAATGAGCAGTTCTTC.

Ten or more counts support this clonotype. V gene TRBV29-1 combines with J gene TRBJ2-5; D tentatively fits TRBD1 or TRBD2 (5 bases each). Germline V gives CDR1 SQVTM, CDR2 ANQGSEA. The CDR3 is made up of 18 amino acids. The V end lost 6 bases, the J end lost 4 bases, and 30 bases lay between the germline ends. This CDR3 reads CSVPGPALIRERAETQYF. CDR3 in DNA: TGCAGCGTCCCGGGCCCAGCCTTGATCAGGGAGAGGGCAGAGACCCAGTACTTC.

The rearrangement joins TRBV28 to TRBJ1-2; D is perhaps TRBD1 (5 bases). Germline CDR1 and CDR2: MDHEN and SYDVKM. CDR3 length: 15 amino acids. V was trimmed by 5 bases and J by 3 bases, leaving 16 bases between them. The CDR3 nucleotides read TGTGCCAGCAGTCTCATCCCGGGGACCGACTATGGCTACACCTTC. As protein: CASSLIPGTDYGYTF.

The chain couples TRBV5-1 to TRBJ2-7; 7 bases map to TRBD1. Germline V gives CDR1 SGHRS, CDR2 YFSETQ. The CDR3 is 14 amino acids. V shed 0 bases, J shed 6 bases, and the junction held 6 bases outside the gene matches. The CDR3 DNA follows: TGCGCCAGCAGCTTGGGGCGACAGGGTATCGAGCAGTACTTC. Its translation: CASSLGRQGIEQYF. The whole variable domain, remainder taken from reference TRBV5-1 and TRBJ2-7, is KAGVTQTPRYLIKTRGQQVTLSCSPISGHRSVSWYQQTPGQGLQFLFEYFSETQRNKGNFPGRFSGRQFSNSRSEMNVSTLELGDSALYLCASSLGRQGIEQYFGPGTRLTVT.